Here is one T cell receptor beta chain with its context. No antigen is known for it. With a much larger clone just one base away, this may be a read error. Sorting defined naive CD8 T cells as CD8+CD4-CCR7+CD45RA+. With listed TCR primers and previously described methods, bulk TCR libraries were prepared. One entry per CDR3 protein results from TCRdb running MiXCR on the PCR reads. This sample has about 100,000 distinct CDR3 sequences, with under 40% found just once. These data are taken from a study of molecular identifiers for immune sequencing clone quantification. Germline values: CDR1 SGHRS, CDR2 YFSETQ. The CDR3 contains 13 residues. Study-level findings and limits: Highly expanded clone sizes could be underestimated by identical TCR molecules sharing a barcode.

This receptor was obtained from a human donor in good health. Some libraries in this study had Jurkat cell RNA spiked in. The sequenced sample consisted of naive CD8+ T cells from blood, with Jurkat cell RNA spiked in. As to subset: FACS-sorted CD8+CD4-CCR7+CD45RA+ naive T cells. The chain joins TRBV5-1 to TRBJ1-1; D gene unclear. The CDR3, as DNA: TGCGCCAGCGGCTTGGGCATTAACACTGAAGCTTTCTTT. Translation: CASGLGINTEAFF.